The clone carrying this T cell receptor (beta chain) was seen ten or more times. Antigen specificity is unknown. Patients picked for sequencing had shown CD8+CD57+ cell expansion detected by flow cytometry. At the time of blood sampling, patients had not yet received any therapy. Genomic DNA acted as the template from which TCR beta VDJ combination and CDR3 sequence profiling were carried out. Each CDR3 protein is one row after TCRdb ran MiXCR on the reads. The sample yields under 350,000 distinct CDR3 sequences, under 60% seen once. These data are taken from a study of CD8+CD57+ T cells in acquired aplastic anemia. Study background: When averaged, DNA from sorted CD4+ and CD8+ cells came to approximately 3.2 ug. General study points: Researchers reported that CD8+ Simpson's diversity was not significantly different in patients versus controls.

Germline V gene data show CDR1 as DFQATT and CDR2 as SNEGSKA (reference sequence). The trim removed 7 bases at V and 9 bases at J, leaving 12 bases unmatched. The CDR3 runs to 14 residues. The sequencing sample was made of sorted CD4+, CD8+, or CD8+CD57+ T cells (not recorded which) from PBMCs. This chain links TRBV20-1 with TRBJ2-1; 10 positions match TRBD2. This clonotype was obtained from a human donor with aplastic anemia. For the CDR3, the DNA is TGCAGTGGGGGAGCGGGAGGGAGGCGCGGTGAGCAGTTCTTC. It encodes CSGGAGGRRGEQFF.